The following is a T cell receptor beta chain sequence with its context. Its binding antigen is unknown. Per-base qualities were not stored, and no clone one base away is much larger. The sample belongs to a study of T cell responses to AZD1222 COVID-19 vaccine (dated by TCRdb to the early 2020s). The study in broad terms: TCR sequencing was performed for roughly 250 trial participants, of whom some 200 were given two doses of AZD1222 and some 25 were given two doses of MenACWY control vaccine. Enrollment into the trials was organized by age into subgroups of 18-55, 56-69 and 70-plus years, and those subgroups contained about 150, 27 and 61 TCR-sequenced participants, respectively. General findings and caveats noted by the study authors: Reportedly, almost half of the unique spike-specific TCRs recognized epitopes lying outside the regions that are mutated in the B.1.351 and B.1.1.7 variants. The whole spike protein was spanned by vaccine-associated CD4 TCRs, and dominant responses were seen in regions 160-218 and 743-854. Conclusions about previously exposed vaccinees are limited, since just 5 or 6 AZD1222 recipients were seropositive for SARS-CoV-2 at baseline. Participants were mostly white British and included more females than males, and it was suggested by the authors that clonal diversity may have been underestimated. The 56-69-year group was small, and its depth increase did not reach significance, likely because of low power. Because no day 14 peak-response samples were available, the repertoires could be characterized only after the peak T cell response. Spike-specific TCR breadth and depth rose significantly after two AZD1222 doses compared with day 0 and with MenACWY recipients.

V is pruned by 8 bases and J by 2 bases, leaving 7 bases of the junction without a gene match. Looking up the germline V gene yields CDR1 ENHRY and CDR2 SYGVKD. The CDR3 measures 15 amino acids from cysteine to phenylalanine. The DNA shown is the 45-base CDR3, in frame from base 1. Sample time point, as interpreted from the label and publication: baseline before first vaccination. What this sample's treatment or condition label stands for: meningococcal conjugate vaccine given as trial control. Samples from vaccinated people were obtained from the UK trials COV001 and COV002, which included a single-blind randomized controlled phase 2/3 trial of AZD1222 (ChAdOx1 nCoV-19) in healthy adults. Trial participant PBMC samples were collected at day 0 and day 28 after the second dose for TCRbeta chain sequencing. The CDR3 regions of human TCRbeta chains were subjected to immunosequencing. The original methods were these. Repertoire TCRs were matched against a reference library of SARS-CoV-2-specific TCRs generated with the MIRA antigen-specificity platform. Breadth was defined as the fraction of unique TCRs that were SARS-CoV-2-associated. Depth was defined as the fraction of total T cells that were SARS-CoV-2-associated. Using the MIRA data, every spike-specific TCR was mapped to the spike region that the TCR reacted to and assigned to either a CD4 or a CD8 class. Log10-transformed breadth and depth values were compared by one-way ANOVA with Sidak's multiple comparisons tests. TCRdb stores this immuneACCESS table with in-frame sequences only. Part of the clones is absent; in the studies checked, under half of the shortfall reflects unresolved V genes, and no reason is known for the rest. The D gene and trimming were derived from the DNA, and the V and J assignments and clone size from that table. For this sample the table gives fewer than 200,000 clones, of which roughly nine tenths were detected only once. In total, the top ten clones hold about 4.6% of the sample.

This chain joins TRBV10-3 to TRBJ1-3, with 9 bases aligning to TRBD1. The source material was peripheral blood, sampled on day 0 of MenACWY control vaccination. The origin of this receptor is an adult in good health. CDR3 reads: CAIQGQGGTGNTIYF. The DNA is as follows: TGTGCCATCCAGGGACAGGGCGGAACTGGAAACACCATATATTTT.